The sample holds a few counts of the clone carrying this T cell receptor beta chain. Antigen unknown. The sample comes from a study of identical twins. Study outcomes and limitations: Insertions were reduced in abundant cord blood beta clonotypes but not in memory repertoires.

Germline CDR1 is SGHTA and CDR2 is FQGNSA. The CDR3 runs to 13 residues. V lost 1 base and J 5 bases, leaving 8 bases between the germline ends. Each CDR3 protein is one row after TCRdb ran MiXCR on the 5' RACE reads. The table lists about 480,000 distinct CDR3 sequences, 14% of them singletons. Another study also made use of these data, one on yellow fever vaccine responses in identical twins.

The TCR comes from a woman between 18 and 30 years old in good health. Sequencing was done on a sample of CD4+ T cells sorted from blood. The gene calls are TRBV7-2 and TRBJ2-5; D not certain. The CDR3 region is CASSLGSPETQYF. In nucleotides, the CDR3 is TGTGCCAGCAGCTTAGGGAGTCCTGAGACCCAGTACTTC.